The 26 T cell receptor beta chains below all came from one sample that was sequenced in a study of OX40 agonist ivuxolimab in advanced cancers. The protocol was immunoSEQ multiplex PCR, while the TCRdb copy is restricted to in-frame clones and leaves out a portion. The table has about 22,000 clones, about 88% seen once. The sample here was CD4+ or CD8+ T cells sorted from blood, taken in a trial of the OX40 agonist ivuxolimab. Source of these receptors: an adult with an advanced solid tumor such as melanoma, head and neck, liver or kidney cancer.

The rearrangement uses TRBV7-6 and TRBJ2-7; a weak D match, TRBD2 (6 bases). CDR3 length: 16 residues. Germline CDR1 and CDR2: SGHVS and FNYEAQ. V shed 3 bases and J shed 1 base, with 16 bases lying between them. CDR3 protein: CASSLAAWEASYEQYF. In nucleotides, the CDR3 is TGTGCCAGCAGCTTGGCGGCGTGGGAGGCTTCCTACGAGCAGTACTTC.

The rearrangement joins TRBV4-1 to TRBJ2-7; 7 bases align to TRBD1. J was trimmed by 2 bases and V by 1 base; bases with no gene match: 8. The CDR3 runs 16 residues. CDR1 is MGHRA and CDR2 is YSYEKL in the germline V gene. The CDR3, as DNA: TGCGCCAGCAGCCAAGCAACGACAGGGTGGCCCTACGAGCAGTACTTC. It specifies CASSQATTGWPYEQYF.

This clone ranks as medium-sized (0.01 to 0.1%). The chain recombines TRBV14 with TRBJ1-4; D not certain. Between the trimmed V and J ends, which lost 4 bases and 5 bases, there was a span of 14 bases. CDR3 length: 15 amino acids. Germline V CDR1 and CDR2: SGHDN, FVKESK. CDR3 sequence reads: CASSPAYPSNEKLFF. The CDR3 nucleotides are TGTGCCAGCAGCCCAGCTTACCCAAGCAATGAAAAACTGTTTTTT. The full variable domain, with the rest looked up from reference TRBV14 and TRBJ1-4, is EAGVTQFPSHSVIEKGQTVTLRCDPISGHDNLYWYRRVMGKEIKFLLHFVKESKQDESGMPNNRFLAERTGGTYSTLKVQPAELEDSGVYFCASSPAYPSNEKLFFGSGTQLSVL.

CDR3 residues: CASSLEGDSSYNEQFF. The CDR3, as DNA: TGTGCCAGCAGCTTGGAGGGGGATAGCTCCTACAATGAGCAGTTCTTC. The chain links TRBV5-6 to TRBJ2-1, with TRBD1 as a possible D gene (6 bases). Looked up from germline, CDR1 is SGHDT and CDR2 is YYEEEE. CDR3 size: 16 residues. V dropped 0 bases and J dropped 0 bases, with 10 bases sitting between them.

The chain has TRBV6-6 and TRBJ2-7, with D possibly called TRBD1 or TRBD2 (5 bases each). Trimming removed 5 bases from V and 9 bases from J, with 14 bases in between. CDR1 and CDR2 (germline): MNHNY, SVGAGI (reference sequence). The CDR3 consists of 12 residues. The CDR3 DNA reads as TGTGCCAGCAGTGGTGGGGGTTGGGGGCAGTACTTC. Translated: CASSGGGWGQYF.

Notes on this clone: At one boundary the junction diverges from the germline segment, which might be a read error. The same CDR3 can be traced to other DNA sequences in this sample. The chain couples TRBV5-1 to TRBJ2-7; D may match TRBD1 or TRBD2 (8 bases each). The CDR3 length is 16 residues. CDR1 and CDR2 from the germline V gene are SGHRS and YFSETQ. The CDR3 nucleotides read TGTGCCAGCAGCTTGGCCTGGATTAGCGGGACAGGCGAGCAGTACTTC. It codes for CASSLAWISGTGEQYF.

The chain joins TRBV14 to TRBJ1-4; D remains ambiguous. V was clipped by 1 base and J by 5 bases, with 11 bases between them. Germline CDR1 reads SGHDN; CDR2 reads FVKESK. The CDR3 runs 15 residues. CDR3 nucleotides: TGTGCCAGCAGCCAAGCAAGCCTCCAGAATGAAAAACTGTTTTTT. As protein: CASSQASLQNEKLFF.

The chain joins TRBV10-1 to TRBJ2-1, with 7 bases matching TRBD2. CDR1 is WNHNN, CDR2 SYGVQD, per germline (reference sequence). This CDR3 is 15 amino acids long. With 4 bases clipped from V and 2 bases from J, the junction kept 5 bases outside the gene matches. The CDR3 coding sequence is TGCGCCAGCAGTGGGAGCGGGAAAACCTACAATGAGCAGTTCTTC. It encodes CASSGSGKTYNEQFF.

The chain couples TRBV5-5 to TRBJ2-5, with unresolved D. Between the trimmed V and J ends, which lost 0 bases and 7 bases, there was a span of 16 bases. The germline V gene has CDR1 SGHKS and CDR2 YYEKEE (reference sequence). The CDR3 loop spans 15 amino acids. The CDR3 nucleotides are TGTGCCAGCAGCTTGGGTCGGTCTAGTTCCCTGACCCAGTACTTC. It encodes CASSLGRSSSLTQYF.

This clone has just one count. The V call is TRBV14, the J call TRBJ1-1; no reliable D call. V lost 3 bases and J lost 6, with 14 bases in between. Per germline, CDR1 SGHDN and CDR2 FVKESK. The CDR3 is 14 amino acids. The CDR3 protein is CASSHGQIFPEAFF. As DNA, the CDR3 is TGTGCCAGCAGCCACGGCCAGATTTTCCCTGAAGCTTTCTTT.

CDR3 amino acids: CSVETSGWVSTDTQYF. In nucleotides, the CDR3 is TGCAGCGTTGAGACTAGCGGGTGGGTAAGCACAGATACGCAGTATTTT. V usage is TRBV29-1 and J usage is TRBJ2-3; 10 bases are shared with TRBD2. Germline assignment: CDR1 SQVTM and CDR2 ANQGSEA. This CDR3 is 16 amino acids long. The V gene end was trimmed by 3 bases and the J gene end by 0 bases; junction bases not matched to a gene: 6.

The chain uses TRBV30 and TRBJ2-5, with a possible D match to TRBD2 (6 bases). This CDR3 contains 15 residues. From germline, CDR1 is GTSNPN and CDR2 SVGIG (reference sequence). The ends were cut back, 0 bases at V and 5 bases at J, with 16 bases in the middle. The CDR3 region has the DNA TGTGCCTGGAGTGTTTTCGGAGGGCCCGGGGAGACCCAGTACTTC. Translating it yields CAWSVFGGPGETQYF.

The chain couples TRBV9 to TRBJ2-1; D is perhaps TRBD1 (6 bases). The germline V gene encodes CDR1 SGDLS and CDR2 YYNGEE. The CDR3 covers 13 residues. V was pared by 3 bases and J by 7 bases, with 11 bases between. The CDR3 DNA sequence: TGTGCCAGCAGCGAGCGACAGGTTAATGAGCAGTTCTTC. It is translated as CASSERQVNEQFF.

The rearrangement links TRBV7-2 to TRBJ2-7, with a tentative D call TRBD2 (6 bases). This CDR3 has 18 amino acids. From germline, CDR1 is SGHTA and CDR2 FQGNSA. V shed 1 base and J shed 0 bases, with 19 bases lying between them. In nucleotides, the CDR3 is TGTGCCAGCAGCTTAGGGGGGGTGAAGGGCGCGAGCTCCTACGAGCAGTACTTC. It translates to CASSLGGVKGASSYEQYF.

The chain couples TRBV27 to TRBJ2-7; maybe TRBD1 (5 bases). The CDR3 runs 13 residues. CDR1 is MNHEY, CDR2 SMNVEV, per germline (reference sequence). Trimming shortened V by 4 bases and J by 6 bases, and 13 bases separated the two germline ends. CDR3 nucleotides: TGTGCCAGCAGTTACCGTGGGGCCTTCGAGCAGTACTTC. Translated, it gives CASSYRGAFEQYF.

This clone was recorded a few times. The V and J genes are TRBV27 and TRBJ1-1; a possible D gene is TRBD1 (6 bases). CDR3 length equals 12 residues. The ends were cut back, 6 bases at V and 6 bases at J, with 11 bases in the middle. Germline lookup yields CDR1 MNHEY and CDR2 SMNVEV (reference sequence). The CDR3, as DNA: TGTGCCAGCAGGGGGGGCTCCCCTGAAGCTTTCTTT. Amino acid sequence: CASRGGSPEAFF.

CDR3 coding DNA: TGTGCCAGCAGTACCGGGACTAACCCCTACGAGCAGTACTTC. This encodes CASSTGTNPYEQYF. The chain joins TRBV7-9 to TRBJ2-7, with 7 nucleotides matching TRBD2. With V trimmed by 6 bases and J by 2 bases, 7 bases remained unmatched. This CDR3 region has 14 residues. In germline, CDR1 is SEHNR, CDR2 FQNEAQ (reference sequence).

The DNA for the CDR3 is TGTGCCAGCAGCCCACACGGGACAGGGGACTATGGCTACACCTTC. Its translation: CASSPHGTGDYGYTF. The chain is built from TRBV7-9 and TRBJ1-2; 10 nucleotides align to TRBD1. Germline lookup yields CDR1 SEHNR and CDR2 FQNEAQ (reference sequence). Trimming cost V 5 bases and J 3 bases; bases outside gene matches: 6. The CDR3 is 15 amino acids.

The chain recombines TRBV19 with TRBJ1-5; D unclear. This CDR3 has 14 amino acids. Trimming cost V 3 bases and J 5 bases, with 11 bases left between them. Germline values: CDR1 LNHDA, CDR2 SQIVND (reference sequence). CDR3 sequence: CASSIPPSDQPQHF. The CDR3 nucleotides are TGTGCCAGTAGTATCCCGCCAAGTGATCAGCCCCAGCATTTT.

DNA of the CDR3: TGCGCCAGCAGCCAAGAGAGGGGGGAGTCTGGAAACACCATATATTTT. Translated: CASSQERGESGNTIYF. The genes are TRBV4-1 and TRBJ1-3, with D perhaps TRBD1 (6 bases). The germline V gene has CDR1 MGHRA and CDR2 YSYEKL. Trimming took off 0 bases at V and 1 base at J, with 10 bases between the two ends. This CDR3 comprises 16 residues.

The V gene is TRBV4-2, the J gene TRBJ1-2; D gene ambiguous. Trimming removed 0 bases at V and 3 bases at J, with 11 bases between. Germline V gene lookup returns CDR1 LGHNA and CDR2 YNFKEQ. This CDR3 has 15 amino acids. The CDR3 sequence is CASSQEMVIHYGYTF. CDR3 coding DNA: TGTGCCAGCAGCCAAGAGATGGTAATTCACTATGGCTACACCTTC.

This chain joins TRBV7-9 and TRBJ1-1; D is unresolved. The CDR3 runs 12 residues. V was clipped by 6 bases and J by 11 bases, with 16 bases between them. Germline values: CDR1 SEHNR, CDR2 FQNEAQ (reference sequence). DNA for the CDR3: TGTGCCAGCAGAGAGGGATCCGGAAAGGCTTTCTTT. Residues: CASREGSGKAFF.

This clone showed up just a few times. The chain recombines TRBV7-9 with TRBJ1-1, with D hard to call. The CDR3 has 13 amino acids. In germline, CDR1 is SEHNR, CDR2 FQNEAQ (reference sequence). The germline V and J ends were trimmed by 5 bases and 0 bases, with 7 bases remaining between them. The CDR3 coding sequence is TGTGCCAGCAGCCCTGGTCTGAACACTGAAGCTTTCTTT. Its protein product is CASSPGLNTEAFF.

The chain employs TRBV7-9 and TRBJ1-4, with 10 bases matching TRBD1. Germline V gene lookup returns CDR1 SEHNR and CDR2 FQNEAQ (reference sequence). Trimming took 5 bases from V and 3 from J; bases not matched to a gene: 12. This CDR3 contains 18 residues. The CDR3 sequence: CASSTSSTGGQANEKLFF. The CDR3, as DNA: TGTGCCAGCAGCACTTCGTCGACAGGGGGCCAAGCTAATGAAAAACTGTTTTTT.

The chain carries TRBV5-6 and TRBJ2-1; D remains ambiguous. Germline V gives CDR1 SGHDT, CDR2 YYEEEE. The CDR3 runs to 15 residues. Between the trimmed V and J ends, which lost 2 bases and 6 bases, there was a span of 15 bases. DNA for the CDR3: TGTGCCAGCAGCTTACTCGGAGAAATACGCAATGAGCAGTTCTTC. It specifies CASSLLGEIRNEQFF. Drawing the rest from reference TRBV5-6 and TRBJ2-1, the complete variable domain is DAGVTQSPTHLIKTRGQQVTLRCSPKSGHDTVSWYQQALGQGPQFIFQYYEEEERQRGNFPDRFSGHQFPNYSSELNVNALLLGDSALYLCASSLLGEIRNEQFFGPGTRLTVL.

This rearrangement joins TRBV5-4 to TRBJ2-7, with D unclear. V was clipped by 0 bases and J by 2 bases, with 3 bases between them. The length of the CDR3 is 12 residues. CDR1 SGHNT and CDR2 YYREEE come from the germline V gene (reference sequence). The CDR3 region has the DNA TGTGCCAGCAGCTTGGGGGCCTACGAGCAGTACTTC. It translates to CASSLGAYEQYF.